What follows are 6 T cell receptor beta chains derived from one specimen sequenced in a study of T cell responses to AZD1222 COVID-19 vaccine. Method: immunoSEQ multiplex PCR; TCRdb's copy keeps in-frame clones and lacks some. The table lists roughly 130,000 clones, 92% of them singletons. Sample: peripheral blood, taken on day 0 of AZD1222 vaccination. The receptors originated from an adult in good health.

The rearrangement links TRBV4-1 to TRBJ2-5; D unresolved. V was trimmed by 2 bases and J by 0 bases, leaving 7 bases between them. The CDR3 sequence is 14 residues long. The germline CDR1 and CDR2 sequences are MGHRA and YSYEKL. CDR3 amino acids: CASSQTEYQETQYF. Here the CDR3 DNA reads TGCGCCAGCAGCCAAACAGAGTACCAAGAGACCCAGTACTTC.

The CDR3 coding sequence is TGTGCCATCAGACAGGGTACCTCTGGAAACACCATATATTTT. Translating gives CAIRQGTSGNTIYF. The rearrangement links TRBV10-3 to TRBJ1-3, with D tentatively TRBD1 (6 bases). V was clipped by 6 bases and J by 0 bases, with 9 bases between them. This CDR3 is 14 amino acids long. CDR1 is ENHRY and CDR2 is SYGVKD in the germline V gene.

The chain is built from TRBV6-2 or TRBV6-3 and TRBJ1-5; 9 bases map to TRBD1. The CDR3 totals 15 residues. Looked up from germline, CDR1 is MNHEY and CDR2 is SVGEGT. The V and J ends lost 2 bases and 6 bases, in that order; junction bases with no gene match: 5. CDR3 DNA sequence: TGTGCCAGCAGTTACCCGACAGGGGGGATTCAGCCCCAGCATTTT. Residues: CASSYPTGGIQPQHF.

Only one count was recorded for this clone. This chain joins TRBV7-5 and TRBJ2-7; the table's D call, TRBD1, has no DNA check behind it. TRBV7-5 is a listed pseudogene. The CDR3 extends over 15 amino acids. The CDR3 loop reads CVRSLKGQGAYEQYF. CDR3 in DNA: TGTGTCAGAAGCTTAAAAGGACAGGGGGCCTACGAGCAGTACTTC.

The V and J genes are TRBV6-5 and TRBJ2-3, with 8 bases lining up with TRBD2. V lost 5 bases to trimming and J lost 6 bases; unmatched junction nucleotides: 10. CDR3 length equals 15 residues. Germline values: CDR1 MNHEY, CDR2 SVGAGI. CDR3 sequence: CASSREGTTGDTQYF. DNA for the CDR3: TGTGCCAGCAGTCGGGAGGGTACAACGGGCGATACGCAGTATTTT.

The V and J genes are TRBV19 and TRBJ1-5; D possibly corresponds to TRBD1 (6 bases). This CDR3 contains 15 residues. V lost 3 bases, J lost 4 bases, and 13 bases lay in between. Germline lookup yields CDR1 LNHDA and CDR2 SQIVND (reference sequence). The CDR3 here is CASSIRGARNQPQHF. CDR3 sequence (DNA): TGTGCCAGTAGTATTCGGGGGGCGAGAAATCAGCCCCAGCATTTT.